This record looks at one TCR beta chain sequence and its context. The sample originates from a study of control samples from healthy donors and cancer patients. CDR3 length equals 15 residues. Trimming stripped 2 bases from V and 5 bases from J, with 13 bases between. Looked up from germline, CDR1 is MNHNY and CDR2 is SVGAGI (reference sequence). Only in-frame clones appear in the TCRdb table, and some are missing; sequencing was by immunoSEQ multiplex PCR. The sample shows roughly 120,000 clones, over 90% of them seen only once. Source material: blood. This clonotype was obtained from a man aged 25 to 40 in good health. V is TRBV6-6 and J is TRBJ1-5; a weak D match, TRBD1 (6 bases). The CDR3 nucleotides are TGTGCCAGCAGTTACCCCGAGGGGGGGGATCAGCCCCAGCATTTT. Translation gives CASSYPEGGDQPQHF.